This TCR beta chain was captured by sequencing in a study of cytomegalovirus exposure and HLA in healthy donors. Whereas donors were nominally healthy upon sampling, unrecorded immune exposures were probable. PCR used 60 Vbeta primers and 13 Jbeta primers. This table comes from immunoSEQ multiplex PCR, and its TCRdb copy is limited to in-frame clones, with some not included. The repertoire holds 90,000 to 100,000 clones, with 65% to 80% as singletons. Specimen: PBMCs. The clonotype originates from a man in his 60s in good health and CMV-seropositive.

This chain's CDR3 is CASSLGGGGTDTQYF. The CDR3 DNA is TGCGCCAGCAGCTTGGGAGGGGGTGGCACAGATACGCAGTATTTT. The gene calls are TRBV5-1 and TRBJ2-3; weak D call: TRBD1 (6 bases). Trimming cost V 0 bases and J 1 base, with 9 bases left between them. From germline, CDR1 is SGHRS and CDR2 YFSETQ. CDR3 size: 15 residues.